These 23 T cell receptor beta chains came from one sample sequenced in a study of Ad26.COV2.S vaccination and SARS-CoV-2 variants. Stated treatment: about 20 received Ad26.COV2.S at low or high dose, single or two shots; about 5 received placebo; per-sample allocation not given. Collection of the samples took place on day 63 after the first injection of vaccine or placebo. Assay used: immunoSEQ multiplex PCR; TCRdb lists only in-frame clones, some missing. The sample holds under 550,000 clones, 90% seen once. This sample comprised peripheral blood, obtained in a trial of Ad26.COV2.S vaccine versus placebo. The receptors come from a person aged 18-65 years who received the Ad26.COV2.S COVID-19 vaccine or a placebo.

The rearrangement joins TRBV3-1 (or the pseudogene TRBV3-2) to TRBJ2-5; 9 bases agree with TRBD2. The CDR3 covers 21 residues. Germline lookup yields CDR1 LGHDT and CDR2 YNNKEL (reference sequence). V shed 0 bases, J shed 0 bases, and the junction held 17 bases outside the gene matches. The CDR3 nucleotides read TGTGCCAGCAGCCAAGATATCTTACCTAGCGGGGTCTACCTTTACCAAGAGACCCAGTACTTC. Translation gives CASSQDILPSGVYLYQETQYF.

With respect to this clone: Without the conserved terminal phenylalanine or tryptophan, this CDR3 likely stems from a read error. Because the CDR3's place on the DNA is in doubt, the DNA is left out and the CDR3 is given as listed by TCRdb. The chain couples TRBV5-3 to TRBJ2-7; TRBD2 was called by the table and not checked on the DNA. TRBV5-3 qualifies as an ORF whose function is uncertain. Both ends counted, the CDR3 spans 13 residues. The CDR3 loop reads CARSLDVRRLASN.

The rearrangement uses TRBV7-9 and TRBJ2-5; 10 bases map to TRBD2. Trimming at V came to 5 bases and at J to 3 bases, leaving 6 bases not matched to a gene. CDR1 SEHNR and CDR2 FQNEAQ come from the germline V gene (reference sequence). The CDR3 is 15 amino acids. The CDR3 is CASSVLAGAKETQYF. As DNA, the CDR3 is TGTGCCAGCAGCGTCCTAGCGGGAGCCAAAGAGACCCAGTACTTC. Based on the CDR3 plus reference TRBV7-9 and TRBJ2-5, the full variable domain is DTGVSQNPRHKITKRGQNVTFRCDPISEHNRLYWYRQTLGQGPEFLTYFQNEAQLEKSRLLSDRFSAERPKGSFSTLEIQRTEQGDSAMYLCASSVLAGAKETQYFGPGTRLLVL.

This clone was found a few times. This sequence joins TRBV12-3 or TRBV12-4 and TRBJ1-1; 7 bases map to TRBD1. The CDR3 length is 13 residues. Trimming removed 0 bases from V and 8 bases from J; junction bases left unmatched: 3. The CDR3 loop is CASSLATTGEAFF. In DNA, the CDR3 is TGTGCCAGCAGTTTAGCGACGACAGGGGAAGCTTTCTTT.

The CDR3: CASSATLVPSYEQYF. DNA for the CDR3: TGTGCCAGCAGCGCAACATTAGTTCCTTCCTACGAGCAGTACTTC. The rearrangement joins TRBV3-1 (or the pseudogene TRBV3-2) to TRBJ2-7; D gene ambiguous. Germline V gene data show CDR1 as LGHDT and CDR2 as YNNKEL (reference sequence). Deletions cut 5 bases from V and 1 base from J, with 15 bases between. This CDR3 comprises 15 residues.

This chain joins TRBV6-2 or TRBV6-3 and TRBJ2-5, with a tentative D call TRBD1 (6 bases). Germline lookup yields CDR1 MNHEY and CDR2 SVGEGT. CDR3 length: 14 amino acids. The V and J ends lost 4 bases and 2 bases respectively, with 11 bases between them. The CDR3 reads CASSFHRAQETQYF. Here the CDR3 DNA reads TGTGCCAGCAGTTTCCACAGGGCTCAAGAGACCCAGTACTTC.

About this clone itself: The same CDR3 arises from other DNA sequences in this sample as well. The chain couples TRBV5-1 to TRBJ1-5; D possibly corresponds to TRBD1 (5 bases). This CDR3 contains 14 residues. V gave up 2 bases and J gave up 1 base, with 7 bases separating them. The germline CDR1 and CDR2 sequences are SGHRS and YFSETQ. The DNA of the CDR3 is TGCGCCAGCAGCTTTGGGGACAGCAATCAGCCCCAGCATTTT. Translating it yields CASSFGDSNQPQHF.

The rearrangement links TRBV4-1 to TRBJ2-1; 9 bases fit TRBD2. Losses at the gene ends were 4 bases for V and 8 bases for J; bases not matched to a gene: 15. Germline V CDR1 and CDR2: MGHRA, YSYEKL. The CDR3 contains 17 residues. CDR3 sequence: CASSPRVSGSVGDEQFF. DNA of the CDR3: TGCGCCAGCAGCCCCCGGGTTAGCGGGAGCGTAGGGGATGAGCAGTTCTTC.

The chain joins TRBV12-5 to TRBJ1-5; the match to TRBD1 covers 10 bases. Germline V gives CDR1 LGHNT, CDR2 FRNRAP. The V segment lost 6 bases and the J segment 7 bases; nucleotides outside the gene matches: 12. The CDR3 consists of 16 residues. The CDR3 sequence: CASGLTDRGIGQPQHF. In DNA form, the CDR3 reads TGTGCTAGTGGCCTCACGGACAGGGGGATTGGGCAGCCCCAGCATTTT.

The chain uses TRBV19 and TRBJ1-5; D remains unclear. In germline, CDR1 is LNHDA, CDR2 SQIVND (reference sequence). The V and J ends lost 1 base and 3 bases respectively, with 10 bases between them. The CDR3 is 15 amino acids. The CDR3 sequence: CASSIVAGDNQPQHF. CDR3 DNA: TGTGCCAGTAGTATAGTAGCAGGTGACAATCAGCCCCAGCATTTT.

The V gene is TRBV19, the J gene TRBJ1-5, with no clear D. Germline CDR1 LNHDA, CDR2 SQIVND (reference sequence). The CDR3 is made up of 13 amino acids. The V end lost 9 bases, the J end lost 6 bases, and 15 bases lay between the germline ends. The CDR3 spells CASSSVPGQPQHF. The CDR3 bases are TGTGCCAGCTCCTCGGTTCCCGGTCAGCCCCAGCATTTT.

This rearrangement joins TRBV16 to TRBJ1-6; 10 bases align to TRBD1. CDR1 is KGHSY and CDR2 is FQNENV in the germline V gene. There are 17 residues in the CDR3. The trim removed 1 base at V and 6 bases at J, leaving 6 bases unmatched. CDR3 sequence: CASSQFPGTGVNSPLHF. CDR3 in DNA: TGTGCCAGCAGCCAATTTCCCGGGACAGGGGTTAATTCACCCCTCCACTTT.

This chain uses TRBV14 with TRBJ2-2, with 7 bases that match TRBD1. Germline V gene lookup returns CDR1 SGHDN and CDR2 FVKESK. This CDR3 has 18 residues. After removal of 4 bases from V and 4 bases from J, the junction contained 15 bases not matched to a gene. CDR3 coding DNA: TGTGCCAGCAGCCTTTATGAGGGGGCGGTTTTTGGCACCGGGGAGCTGTTTTTT. It yields the protein CASSLYEGAVFGTGELFF.

This chain connects TRBV6-1 to TRBJ1-2, with D perhaps TRBD1 (5 bases). CDR3 size: 16 residues. V was pared by 4 bases and J by 4 bases, with 19 bases between. Germline values: CDR1 MNHNS, CDR2 SASEGT. CDR3 protein: CASSATQGPAIYGYTF. CDR3 bases: TGTGCCAGCAGTGCGACCCAGGGTCCTGCCATCTATGGCTACACCTTC.

The J gene is TRBJ2-3, the V gene TRBV2, with TRBD1 as a possible D gene (6 bases). This CDR3 region has 16 residues. V shed 5 bases and J shed 0 bases, with 15 bases lying between them. In germline, CDR1 is SNHLY, CDR2 FYNNEI. CDR3 amino acids: CASSTGTFPSTDTQYF. In nucleotides, the CDR3 is TGTGCCAGCAGTACCGGGACATTCCCTAGCACAGATACGCAGTATTTT.

V gene TRBV7-3 combines with J gene TRBJ1-1, with 7 bases lining up with TRBD1. The CDR3 consists of 14 residues. V lost 3 bases to trimming and J lost 4 bases; unmatched junction nucleotides: 5. Germline loops: CDR1 SGHTA, CDR2 FQGTGA. The CDR3 reads CASSFTGDGTEAFF. The CDR3 DNA reads TGTGCCAGCAGCTTCACAGGGGACGGCACTGAAGCTTTCTTT.

This sequence joins TRBV6-5 and TRBJ2-7, with D possibly TRBD1 on 6 matching bases. CDR3 size: 15 residues. Trimming took 5 bases from V and 0 from J, leaving 14 bases between them. Germline loops: CDR1 MNHEY, CDR2 SVGAGI. The DNA of the CDR3 is TGTGCCAGCAGTACCTCTTCGGACAGCTCCTACGAGCAGTACTTC. This gives the protein CASSTSSDSSYEQYF.

The J gene is TRBJ2-1, the V gene TRBV4-3, with 12 bases matching TRBD2. CDR1 and CDR2 from the germline V gene are LGHNA and YSLEER. This CDR3 contains 17 residues. Trimming removed 2 bases from V and 7 bases from J; junction bases left unmatched: 9. CDR3 sequence reads: CASSQTLAGGPGNEQFF. The DNA of the CDR3 is TGCGCCAGCAGCCAAACTCTAGCGGGAGGGCCGGGTAATGAGCAGTTCTTC.

The genes are TRBV6-5 and TRBJ2-5; D is perhaps TRBD1 (6 bases). The CDR3 has 12 amino acids. In germline, CDR1 is MNHEY, CDR2 SVGAGI. The V and J ends lost 6 bases and 5 bases respectively, with 10 bases between them. CDR3 in DNA: TGTGCCAGCAGAGGGACAATCGAGACCCAGTACTTC. Its translation is CASRGTIETQYF.

CDR3 residues: CASSLARQLNEKLFF. The CDR3 nucleotides are TGTGCCAGCAGCTTAGCCAGACAGCTTAATGAAAAACTGTTTTTT. This chain links TRBV7-2 with TRBJ1-4, with a tentative D call TRBD1 (5 bases). Germline CDR1 is SGHTA and CDR2 is FQGNSA. V was cut by 0 bases and J by 4 bases, with 9 bases left in between. The CDR3 length is 15 residues.

The chain employs TRBV28 and TRBJ2-5; 7 nucleotides match TRBD2. V trimming: 6 bases; J trimming: 6 bases; junction bases outside the gene matches: 10. This CDR3 has 14 amino acids. Germline values: CDR1 MDHEN, CDR2 SYDVKM. The CDR3, as DNA: TGTGCCAGCAGCCCCCCGACTAGCAAAAAGACCCAGTACTTC. This gives the protein CASSPPTSKKTQYF.

This chain links TRBV6-6 with TRBJ2-1, with D unclear. The germline gives CDR1 MNHNY, CDR2 SVGAGI (reference sequence). The length of the CDR3 is 14 residues. V was shortened by 7 bases and J by 7 bases, with 17 bases between the two germline ends. CDR3 protein: CASIRAPVDNEQFF. CDR3 in DNA: TGTGCCAGCATAAGAGCCCCCGTTGATAATGAGCAGTTCTTC.

This clone came up once. This chain links TRBV5-1 with TRBJ2-5; D unclear. V was clipped by 4 bases and J by 0 bases, with 4 bases between them. Germline CDR1 reads SGHRS; CDR2 reads YFSETQ. The CDR3 has 12 amino acids. Here the CDR3 reads CASSINQETQYF. CDR3 bases: TGCGCCAGCAGCATAAACCAAGAGACCCAGTACTTC.